This record covers a single T cell receptor (beta chain). The sample holds one count of this clone. Its antigen target is currently unknown. At one boundary the junction diverges from the germline segment, which might be a read error. These data originate in a study of CD8+ T cells in alopecia areata (dated 2018 in TCRdb). Regarding the complete study: The treated patients, all with moderate-to-severe alopecia areata, were enrolled in an open-label pilot trial of oral tofacitinib given at 5 to 10 mg twice daily. Tofacitinib was given for 6 to 18 months, followed by 6 months of follow-up off drug to assess delayed response and recurrence. Disease severity in treated patients was measured with the SALT score, which quantifies the percentage of affected scalp surface area. In both human patients and the C3H/HeJ mouse model, the study applied high-throughput TCRbeta sequencing to look at T cell clonal expansion in alopecia areata. On the human side, TCRbeta sequencing was run on scalp tissue and on sorted CD4+ and CD8+ peripheral blood T cells from healthy controls and from alopecia areata patients with either patchy or totalis/universalis disease. Biopsies were taken from tofacitinib-treated patients at baseline and again at 4 and 24 weeks into treatment, and several of those patients also had a later scalp biopsy. Clonality in the scalp was compared among normal scalp (n=4), patchy alopecia areata scalp (n=8), and alopecia totalis/universalis scalp (n=8). RNA was extracted with the PAXgene miRNA kit for fixed scalp, the miRNeasy kit for PBMCs, and the RNeasy kit for mouse skin. TCRbeta CDR3 regions were amplified by immunoSEQ multiplex PCR using 35 Vbeta forward and 13 Jbeta reverse primers.

Per the publication, the treatment or condition label means: oral pan-JAK inhibitor, 5-10 mg twice daily. Lesional scalp punch biopsies and peripheral blood were obtained from alopecia areata patients. PBMCs were separated by density centrifugation and stained for CD3, CD4 and CD8, after which CD4+ and CD8+ T cells were sorted on a FACSAria. The study at large found these results: Unlike mouse skin, which is dominated by gammadelta T cells, normal human skin has resident alphabeta T cells that are also sequenced, and this complicates analysis of the scalp TCR repertoire. Because the treated cohort was small and had just a single nonresponder, larger studies are needed to establish links between baseline CD8+ expansion and response. With tofacitinib, both scalp clonality and the number of expanded CD8+ clones among the top 100 scalp clones went down significantly. Compared with normal scalp, lesional scalp had higher clonality and more expanded CD8+ clones, particularly in alopecia totalis/universalis, a pattern that suggests antigenic drive. Compared with mice, TCR sequences shared between patients were less clear, possibly partly because of HLA diversity across the patient population. Many expanded lesional clones were found to persist in scalp and blood during tofacitinib treatment, and relapse after treatment cessation may be partly explained by this persistence.

The protocol used for the library was the immunoSEQ multiplex PCR assay. RNA was extracted from all samples and reverse transcribed into cDNA, which served as template for TCR sequencing. SuperScript III was used for first-strand cDNA synthesis, primed with a 2:1 mix of oligo-dT and random hexamers. A synthetic immune receptor repertoire was used to measure amplification bias, and any remaining bias was corrected computationally. On the authors' methods: Raw reads were preprocessed to remove errors, and CDR3 was defined by IMGT conventions from the conserved cysteine to phenylalanine. To get clonality, Shannon entropy was normalized by log2 of the number of productive unique TCRs and the result was subtracted from 1. Whether each scalp clone was CD4 or CD8 was inferred by checking scalp TCRbeta sequences against the CD4 and CD8 repertoires from sorted blood. TCRdb took this table from immuneACCESS and kept in-frame rearrangements with V and J called. Such tables lack part of the clones; where checked against another copy, unresolved V genes explain under half of the gap, and the rest is unexplained. V, J and clone size were drawn from that table, and D and trimming were deduced from the DNA. The sample records around 180,000 clones, around 64% of which are singletons. About 1.3% of the sample goes to the ten largest clones.

Including cysteine and phenylalanine, the CDR3 has 12 amino acids. This entry keeps only the CDR3 DNA: 36 bases, framed from base 1. Looking up the germline V gene yields CDR1 SNHLY and CDR2 FYNNEI. The sample in question was CD4+ T cells sorted from blood, obtained at week 49, from a patient treated with tofacitinib. The rearrangement combines TRBV2 with TRBJ2-7; the D gene is possibly TRBD1 or TRBD2, each agreeing over 6 bases. The TCR sequence derives from a human donor with alopecia areata. The sequence in DNA is TGTGCCAGCAGTACGGGCGCCGGGGGCGGAGGTTTC. The translation is CASSTGAGGGGF.